Included here is one TCR beta chain sequence, with context. This clone was recorded once. The target of this receptor is not known. The record has no base qualities; no much larger clone is one base away. This specimen comes from a study of blood T cell repertoires in COVID-19 (dated by TCRdb to the early 2020s). About the study as a whole: Samples from collaborators originated in the United States, Italy and Spain and spanned both the acute and convalescent phases of COVID-19. The prospective study material was composed of cDNA or gDNA derived from T cells, B-cell-depleted T cells, or PBMCs. The sample metadata nearly always contained a de-identified subject ID, COVID-19 status, age in years and sex. The dataset comprised deeply sampled blood TCRbeta repertoires from subjects exposed to, actively infected with, or recovered from COVID-19. A freely available public database, intended as a resource for researchers studying the immune response to SARS-CoV-2, is where the repertoires were released. HLA class I and class II types, where available, came from metadata supplied by the sample provider rather than from assay-based typing. Samples were obtained from the ongoing ImmuneRACE study (first 160 participants) and from some 1,200 subjects provided by 6 global collaborators.

TCRbeta CDR3 regions were amplified from genomic DNA using the immunoSEQ Assay, a bias-controlled multiplex PCR. On the study's bioinformatics: The number of nucleated cells in each sample was estimated by amplification of reference gene primers within the assay. Sequence reads were collapsed and filtered to measure the absolute abundance of every unique TCRbeta CDR3 rearrangement. Productive Simpson clonality was computed per sample as the square root of Simpson's diversity index over productive rearrangements. Held by TCRdb, this immuneACCESS table contains in-frame sequences only and omits some clones. Under half of the omission traces to an unresolved V gene where checked; the cause of the rest is unknown. The DNA was the basis for D and trimming; V, J and clone size are from that table. Across this sample there are roughly 230,000 clones, with over 85% seen only once. In total, the top ten clones hold 3.5% to 4% of the sample.

CDR1 MGHRA and CDR2 YSYEKL are derived from the germline V gene. From the cysteine through the phenylalanine, the CDR3 covers 15 amino acids. Only the CDR3 DNA is retained, 45 bases long and in frame from the first base. V is pared back by 2 bases and J by 5 bases, with 15 bases lying between the germline termini. Participants in the prospective study were enrolled through a virtual design, were aged about 18 to 90 years, and lived in roughly 24 United States geographic areas. In the prospective study, cohorts were assigned on the basis of participant-reported clinical history obtained from a screening survey and a study questionnaire. In the prospective study, whole blood, serum and a nasopharyngeal or oropharyngeal swab were collected from each participant by mobile phlebotomists. Prospective study participants could optionally give additional blood draws and questionnaires over an approximately two-month period. Prospective study blood samples were shipped either frozen or at room temperature before DNA extraction.

Points the paper makes about the study in general: How much clinical and demographic metadata was included differed by source and by participant, and the metadata was provided uncurated.

The origin of this receptor is a woman aged 30 to 39 with acute COVID-19. Specimen: PBMCs or T cells enriched from blood (not recorded which). This chain joins TRBV4-1 to TRBJ1-1, with no D gene named confidently. The nucleotide sequence reads TGCGCCAGCAGCCAATCAAGGGAACTAGGTACTGAAGCTTTCTTT. This codes for CASSQSRELGTEAFF.